Listed here are 27 T cell receptor beta chains from one sample, sequenced in a study of CD8 T cells in Susac syndrome (dated by TCRdb to the late 2010s). The receptor library was made with the immunoSEQ multiplex PCR assay. RNA was extracted using the RNeasy kit, and roughly 0.5 to 1 ug of the RNA was reverse transcribed with random hexamers. TCRdb reprocessed the public reads (quality trimming at Q25 with fastp, clone calling with MiXCR) and kept in-frame beta chains. Rows with a matching CDR3 protein are joined into one entry that keeps the most common DNA and genes. The sample has tens of thousands of distinct CDR3 sequences on record, around nine tenths of them singletons. Of the sample, 0.5% to 0.6% falls within the top ten clones. Specimen: CD8+ T cells from PBMCs. The receptors were gathered from a human donor with multiple sclerosis.

This clonotype was seen a few times. V usage is TRBV27 and J usage is TRBJ1-3; TRBD1 might be the D (6 bases). Germline V gene lookup returns CDR1 MNHEY and CDR2 SMNVEV (reference sequence). V lost 2 bases and J lost 4, with 9 bases in between. The CDR3 loop spans 14 amino acids. CDR3 in amino acids: CASSLTGSGNTIYF. As DNA, the CDR3 is TGTGCCAGCAGTTTAACAGGGTCGGGAAACACCATATATTTT.

V and J are TRBV27 and TRBJ2-3, with 7 bases that match TRBD1. Per germline, CDR1 MNHEY and CDR2 SMNVEV (reference sequence). Trimming removed 0 bases from V and 0 bases from J; junction bases left unmatched: 9. There are 18 residues in the CDR3. The CDR3, as DNA: TGTGCCAGCAGTTTATCGGCGACAGGGTACGCTAGCACAGATACGCAGTATTTT. Translation gives CASSLSATGYASTDTQYF.

This clonotype occurred once. The chain has TRBV28 and TRBJ2-2; 8 bases are a match to TRBD1. V gave up 6 bases and J gave up 7 bases; unmatched junction bases: 10. CDR3 length: 15 amino acids. Germline V gene lookup returns CDR1 MDHEN and CDR2 SYDVKM. In nucleotides, the CDR3 is TGTGCCAGCAGGAGGACAGGGAGTCAGGTCGGGGAGCTGTTTTTT. Amino acids: CASRRTGSQVGELFF.

The chain couples TRBV29-1 to TRBJ1-2; D gene unclear. V dropped 5 bases and J dropped 2 bases, with 12 bases sitting between them. Germline values: CDR1 SQVTM, CDR2 ANQGSEA. The CDR3 runs to 13 residues. DNA of the CDR3: TGCAGCGTTCCCGATTCGGGAAACTATGGCTACACCTTC. It translates to CSVPDSGNYGYTF.

V gene TRBV30 combines with J gene TRBJ1-2; D ambiguous. The CDR3 length is 11 residues. Trimming left V 8 bases short and J 6 bases short, with 13 bases between. The V gene's germline CDR1 is GTSNPN and CDR2 SVGIG (reference sequence). The CDR3 loop reads CALTAGNGYTF. Here the CDR3 DNA reads TGTGCCCTCACGGCGGGGAATGGCTACACCTTC.

V is TRBV27 and J is TRBJ2-5; D may match TRBD1 or TRBD2 (5 bases each). The germline V and J ends were trimmed by 1 base and 4 bases, with 13 bases remaining between them. Germline assignment: CDR1 MNHEY and CDR2 SMNVEV (reference sequence). The CDR3 runs 15 residues. The CDR3 protein is CASSLFGAPGETQYF. The CDR3 bases are TGTGCCAGCAGTTTATTCGGGGCGCCGGGAGAGACCCAGTACTTC.

This chain links TRBV6-2 or TRBV6-3 with TRBJ2-1, with TRBD2 matching 12 bases. The ends lost 0 bases at V and 7 bases at J; junction bases unmatched: 4. Germline V CDR1 and CDR2: MNHEY, SVGEGT. The CDR3 is 16 amino acids. CDR3 residues: CASSYSTLAGGNEQFF. In nucleotides, the CDR3 is TGTGCCAGCAGTTACTCGACACTAGCGGGAGGTAATGAGCAGTTCTTC.

The CDR3 DNA reads as TGTGCCAGCAGCCTTTCTACAGGGTTGCATCAGCCCCAGCATTTT. Its protein product is CASSLSTGLHQPQHF. The gene calls are TRBV7-9 and TRBJ1-5; tentatively, D is TRBD1 (6 bases). CDR1 SEHNR and CDR2 FQNEAQ come from the germline V gene (reference sequence). This CDR3 is built from 15 residues. V was shortened by 5 bases and J by 5 bases, with 16 bases between the two germline ends.

J is TRBJ2-7 and V is TRBV6-5, with D perhaps given as TRBD1 or TRBD2 (5 bases each). Per germline, CDR1 MNHEY and CDR2 SVGAGI. V lost 0 bases and J 2 bases, leaving 11 bases between the germline ends. This CDR3 comprises 15 residues. CDR3 region: CASSYSGDIAYEQYF. For the CDR3, the DNA is TGTGCCAGCAGTTACTCGGGGGATATCGCCTACGAGCAGTACTTC.

The chain carries TRBV19 and TRBJ1-1; a possible D gene is TRBD1 (5 bases). The CDR3 totals 19 residues. V lost 10 bases and J 0 bases, leaving 30 bases between the germline ends. Germline lookup yields CDR1 LNHDA and CDR2 SQIVND (reference sequence). The CDR3 sequence is CATKPPHRTEYRLNTEAFF. The CDR3 region has the DNA TGTGCCACCAAACCCCCCCACAGGACTGAATACCGCTTGAACACTGAAGCTTTCTTT. The variable domain in full, completed from reference TRBV19 and TRBJ1-1, reads DGGITQSPKYLFRKEGQNVTLSCEQNLNHDAMYWYRQDPGQGLRLIYYSQIVNDFQKGDIAEGYSVSREKKESFPLTVTSAQKNPTAFYLCATKPPHRTEYRLNTEAFFGQGTRLTVV.

The V call is TRBV28, the J call TRBJ2-1; maybe TRBD1 (6 bases). This CDR3 has 15 amino acids. Deletions cut 5 bases from V and 10 bases from J, with 21 bases between. CDR1 MDHEN and CDR2 SYDVKM come from the germline V gene. The CDR3: CASSPSGTLLVEQFF. CDR3 coding DNA: TGTGCCAGCAGTCCCTCCGGGACATTACTCGTGGAGCAGTTCTTC.

V and J are TRBV6-4 and TRBJ2-1, with D perhaps being TRBD1 or TRBD2 (6 bases each). V was pared by 0 bases and J by 7 bases, with 16 bases between. The CDR3 has 16 amino acids. Germline assignment: CDR1 MRHNA and CDR2 SNTAGT. For the CDR3, the DNA is TGTGCCAGCAGTGACTCCCAGACTAGGGGGAGAAATGAGCAGTTCTTC. Translation: CASSDSQTRGRNEQFF.

The chain uses TRBV21-1 and TRBJ1-6. TRBV21-1 is flagged as a pseudogene. The CDR3 totals 14 residues. The CDR3 loop is CASSNIGWNSPLHF. In DNA form, the CDR3 reads TGTGCCAGCAGCAACATAGGATGGAATTCACCCCTCCACTTT.

CDR3 protein: CASSVGGGVDYGYTF. In nucleotides, the CDR3 is TGTGCCAGCAGCGTTGGAGGGGGGGTAGACTATGGCTACACCTTC. V and J are TRBV9 and TRBJ1-2, with D maybe TRBD1 (6 bases). The CDR3 consists of 15 residues. CDR1 SGDLS and CDR2 YYNGEE come from the germline V gene. V was clipped by 2 bases and J by 3 bases, with 14 bases between them. The complete variable domain, with remaining parts taken from reference TRBV9 and TRBJ1-2, reads DSGVTQTPKHLITATGQRVTLRCSPRSGDLSVYWYQQSLDQGLQFLIQYYNGEERAKGNILERFSAQQFPDLHSELNLSSLELGDSALYFCASSVGGGVDYGYTFGSGTRLTVV.

The V and J genes are TRBV27 and TRBJ2-2, with TRBD2 matching over 11 bases. The germline V gene has CDR1 MNHEY and CDR2 SMNVEV (reference sequence). With V trimmed by 5 bases and J by 6 bases, 5 bases remained unmatched. CDR3 size: 15 residues. The CDR3 DNA sequence: TGTGCCAGCAGTCCGGGACTAGCGGCGGCCGGGGAGCTGTTTTTT. This encodes CASSPGLAAAGELFF.

Written as DNA, the CDR3 is TGCGTCGTTTTGGTGGGAGCAGATACGCAGTATTTT. Its translation is CVVLVGADTQYF. This chain uses TRBV29-1 with TRBJ2-3; TRBD2 might be the D (5 bases). CDR1 and CDR2 (germline): SQVTM, ANQGSEA. The CDR3 contains 12 residues.

As DNA, the CDR3 is TGTGCCAGCAGCCACCGGACAGGGTCGGGCACTGAAGCTTTCTTT. It translates to CASSHRTGSGTEAFF. This chain connects TRBV3-1 to TRBJ1-1; 8 bases line up with TRBD1. The junction had 7 bases not matched to a gene; V was cut back by 3 bases and J by 4 bases. The CDR3 consists of 15 residues. The germline V gene encodes CDR1 LGHDT and CDR2 YNNKEL (reference sequence).

J is TRBJ1-3 and V is TRBV14, with D hard to call. Germline-derived CDR1 and CDR2 are SGHDN and FVKESK. The CDR3 has 18 amino acids. V lost 0 bases and J lost 0, with 15 bases in between. For the CDR3, the DNA is TGTGCCAGCAGCCAAGAAGCTCGATGGGAAAGCTCTGGAAACACCATATATTTT. It specifies CASSQEARWESSGNTIYF.

The chain is built from TRBV28 and TRBJ2-3, with a possible D match to TRBD1 (5 bases). The length of the CDR3 is 15 residues. Looked up from germline, CDR1 is MDHEN and CDR2 is SYDVKM. Trimming removed 7 bases at V and 2 bases at J, with 16 bases between. CDR3 sequence reads: CASTEHRMDTDTQYF. For the CDR3, the DNA is TGTGCCAGCACCGAACACAGGATGGACACAGATACGCAGTATTTT. Filled out from reference TRBV28 and TRBJ2-3, the complete variable domain reads DVKVTQSSRYLVKRTGEKVFLECVQDMDHENMFWYRQDPGLGLRLIYFSYDVKMKEKGDIPEGYSVSREKKERFSLILESASTNQTSMYLCASTEHRMDTDTQYFGPGTRLTVL.

The chain carries TRBV6-5 and TRBJ2-1, with 9 bases aligning to TRBD2. After removal of 0 bases from V and 4 bases from J, the junction contained 4 bases not matched to a gene. CDR3 size: 16 residues. Germline V CDR1 and CDR2: MNHEY, SVGAGI. CDR3 protein: CASSYSGGGAYNEQFF. The CDR3 DNA follows: TGTGCCAGCAGTTACTCAGGCGGGGGGGCGTACAATGAGCAGTTCTTC.

This chain uses TRBV27 with TRBJ2-7; TRBD2 matches at 8 bases. With 3 bases clipped from V and 1 base from J, the junction kept 8 bases outside the gene matches. Germline V gene data show CDR1 as MNHEY and CDR2 as SMNVEV (reference sequence). This CDR3 comprises 16 residues. CDR3 in DNA: TGTGCCAGCAGTTTTACAGTGCAGCGGGAGTCCTACGAGCAGTACTTC. Encoded protein: CASSFTVQRESYEQYF.

The chain links TRBV5-6 to TRBJ2-3; D gene unclear. Deletions cut 2 bases from V and 2 bases from J, with 9 bases between. The CDR3 consists of 14 residues. Germline V gene sequence: CDR1 SGHDT, CDR2 YYEEEE. CDR3 protein: CASSFESFTDTQYF. CDR3 DNA: TGTGCCAGCAGCTTTGAATCTTTCACAGATACGCAGTATTTT.

The chain recombines TRBV9 with TRBJ2-2; possibly TRBD1 or TRBD2 for D (5 bases each). CDR1 is SGDLS, CDR2 YYNGEE, per germline. The CDR3 is made up of 16 amino acids. The V gene lost 3 bases and the J gene lost 4 bases, with 16 bases spanning the gap. The CDR3 nucleotides read TGTGCCAGCAGCGGCGGGTGGGGGAAATTCACCGGGGAGCTGTTTTTT. Translated: CASSGGWGKFTGELFF.

The gene calls are TRBV5-1 and TRBJ2-7, with unresolved D. Trimming left V 7 bases short and J 7 bases short, with 15 bases between. Germline V lookup: CDR1 SGHRS, CDR2 YFSETQ. CDR3 length: 12 amino acids. CDR3 protein: CASRSPAGEQYF. DNA of the CDR3: TGCGCCAGCCGCTCCCCGGCCGGGGAGCAGTACTTC.

This sequence joins TRBV19 and TRBJ1-1; D is ambiguous. Germline CDR1 LNHDA, CDR2 SQIVND (reference sequence). This CDR3 spans 12 amino acids. V lost 1 base and J 5 bases, leaving 5 bases between the germline ends. The CDR3: CASSIGWTEAFF. CDR3 DNA: TGTGCCAGTAGTATAGGGTGGACTGAAGCTTTCTTT.

The V call is TRBV19, the J call TRBJ2-7; 7 bases line up with TRBD1. CDR1 is LNHDA and CDR2 is SQIVND in the germline V gene (reference sequence). The CDR3 sequence is 13 residues long. The J segment lost 6 bases and the V segment lost 5 bases, leaving 7 bases of the junction unmatched. DNA for the CDR3: TGTGCCAGTAGTCCGGGACAGATTTCCGAGCAGTACTTC. Translated, it gives CASSPGQISEQYF.

The chain carries TRBV12-3 or TRBV12-4 and TRBJ2-2; 7 bases are a match to TRBD1. With V trimmed by 7 bases and J by 0 bases, 8 bases remained unmatched. This CDR3 has 16 residues. The CDR3 region is CASTGSGTANTGELFF. Written as DNA, the CDR3 is TGTGCCAGCACCGGGTCCGGGACAGCGAACACCGGGGAGCTGTTTTTT.